The clone carrying this T cell receptor (beta chain) was seen ten or more times. As yet, its antigen is unknown. The ends were cut back, 6 bases at V and 6 bases at J, with 12 bases in the middle. The CDR3 length is 12 residues. Indicated time point: sample taken at primary tumor resection. From tumor, nontumor lung or frozen PBMC, whole RNA was taken unsorted for sequencing. This sample was taken from a study of spatial heterogeneity in lung cancer. Findings and caveats of the study: Intratumoral expanded alpha and beta TCR counts were found to track tumor mutation counts.

Individual TCR cDNA molecules each bore their own unique molecular identifier. Using its own MiXCR run on the 5' RACE reads, TCRdb lists one record per CDR3 protein. The sample holds some 5,000 distinct CDR3 sequences, over 10% seen once. This sequence was found in a female donor with early-stage non-small cell lung cancer. V is TRBV12-3 or TRBV12-4 and J is TRBJ2-7; possible D gene TRBD2, 6 bases. This specimen consisted of lung tumor tissue, obtained at surgery. The CDR3 region is CASRNGGREQYF. CDR3 DNA sequence: TGTGCCAGCAGAAACGGAGGGCGCGAGCAGTACTTC.